The present TCR beta chain was sequenced within a study of cytomegalovirus exposure and HLA in healthy donors. The repertoire was sequenced with immunoSEQ multiplex PCR; TCRdb's copy has only in-frame clones and lacks some. The sample has tens of thousands of clones, 90% to 95% seen once. This CDR3 has 12 amino acids. Trimming stripped 1 base from V and 6 bases from J, with 7 bases between. Germline CDR1 reads SGHTA; CDR2 reads FQGNSA. The study's findings and limits: As was reported, the classifier diagnosed cytomegalovirus status with high specificity and sensitivity. The study listed 164 cytomegalovirus-associated TCR beta chains. In a later analysis, first-cohort TCR clusters were found to tend to co-occur in the approximately 120 validation repertoires.

To note about this clone: Its matching antigen is unknown.

This chain uses TRBV7-2 with TRBJ2-7, with D possibly being TRBD2 (5 bases). The material sequenced was PBMCs. This sequence originates from a woman between 18 and 29 years old in good health and CMV-seropositive. The chain's CDR3 is CASSLVAIEQYF. CDR3 nucleotide sequence: TGTGCCAGCAGCTTAGTAGCGATCGAGCAGTACTTC.